The TCR beta chain described here comes from a study of shared clonotypes between healthy human individuals. Study as a whole: A couple of women and a few men aged 18 to 49 served as donors.

V lost 7 bases to trimming and J lost 7 bases; unmatched junction nucleotides: 6. The CDR3 length is 13 residues. Germline-derived CDR1 and CDR2 are SNHLY and FYNNEI. Original processing methods: Owing to the provision of junction-only sequences devoid of quality scores by immunoSEQ, filtering differed. Assay used: immunoSEQ multiplex PCR; TCRdb lists only in-frame clones, some missing. V and J calls and clone size come straight from that table; D and trimming were deduced from the DNA. The data show 2 million to 2.5 million clones, with more than 90% seen just once and around 0.13% held by the top ten. A word on this clone: Its specificity is not known.

Study results and caveats: A small donor pool kept down the genetic and exposure-history diversity that was represented. Memory subsets generally showed lower estimated richness than naive subsets.

The gene calls are TRBV2 and TRBJ1-4, with 7 nucleotides matching TRBD1. Material for sequencing was naive CD4+ T cells sorted from blood. Subset reported: CD45RA+ positively selected. The sequence came from a man between 18 and 35 years old in good health. The CDR3 here is CASTTGYSEKLFF. CDR3 DNA: TGTGCCAGCACGACAGGGTATTCTGAAAAACTGTTTTTT.